This TCR beta chain was captured by sequencing in a study of T cell responses to AZD1222 COVID-19 vaccine. The V end was cut by 3 bases, the J end by 0 bases, with 12 bases between. Looked up from germline, CDR1 is MDHEN and CDR2 is SYDVKM. The CDR3 runs 16 residues. Repertoires were generated with immunoSEQ multiplex PCR, while TCRdb's copy carries only in-frame clones and drops some. The sample has about 46,000 clones, approximately 90% seen once. Study-wide results and caveats: Repertoires were collected only later (after the peak T cell response had occurred). There were mostly white British donors and more females than males, and clonal diversity was possibly underestimated. Only a handful of AZD1222 recipients, more than 5 in all, had baseline seropositivity.

Pooled in the analysis were second doses at about 4 or about 12 weeks. Regarding this clone: What it binds is not known.

This clonotype originated in an adult who received the AZD1222 COVID-19 vaccine. Material: peripheral blood, obtained 28 days after the second AZD1222 dose. The J gene is TRBJ2-4, the V gene TRBV28; no reliable D call. The CDR3 nucleotides are TGTGCCAGCAGTTTTGTCAGGTCGATAGCCAAAAACATTCAGTACTTC. Protein: CASSFVRSIAKNIQYF.